These T cell receptor beta chains were read from a single sample in a study of PD-1 blockade in classical Hodgkin lymphoma. The assay was immunoSEQ multiplex PCR, and TCRdb's table has in-frame clones only and misses some. The sample consists of approximately 100,000 clones, around 89% of them appearing once. The sequenced sample was peripheral blood mononuclear cells (PBMCs), obtained before the second cycle of nivolumab. The receptors were sampled from a human donor with classical Hodgkin lymphoma. CDR3s include the opening cysteine and the closing phenylalanine or tryptophan.

V,length,J,CDR3
TRBV15,18,TRBJ2-3,CATSRDLTSEVHTDTQYF
TRBV9,16,TRBJ2-5,CASSVVPGQGGETQYF
TRBV11-2,14,TRBJ2-5,CASSPGLYQETQYF
TRBV30,18,TRBJ1-3,CAWSVGLVERISGNTIYF
TRBV5-1,16,TRBJ2-5,CASSLVLAGGQETQYF
TRBV28,15,TRBJ2-7,CASSFRQGVFYEQYF
TRBV7-8,14,TRBJ2-5,CASSLQGSIETQYF
TRBV6-6,14,TRBJ1-2,CASSLRQSNYGYTF
TRBV7-2,13,TRBJ1-1,CASSGIQVAEAFF
TRBV7-2,18,TRBJ2-5,CASSLARGGLTLPETQYF
TRBV30,19,TRBJ2-1,CAWSLFVKGPKVRYNEQFF
TRBV29-1,15,TRBJ2-6,CSVKARLSGANVLTF
TRBV6-5,13,TRBJ2-3,CASSYSPTDTQYF
TRBV27,13,TRBJ1-2,CASSFTTGHGYTF
TRBV27,14,TRBJ1-2,CASSIDRANYGYTF
TRBV30,19,TRBJ1-2,CAWSRLWGTGGVGANGYTF
TRBV7-9,11,TRBJ2-1,CASSGGSEQFF
TRBV5-6,15,TRBJ1-6,CASSEGTSYNSPLHF
TRBV7-2,14,TRBJ1-2,CASSLQQGALGYTF
TRBV10-3,16,TRBJ2-1,CAISESGFVSNNEQFF
TRBV28,15,TRBJ2-3,CASSPWDRETDTQYF
TRBV11-3,13,TRBJ2-7,CASSLRDSYEQYF
TRBV9,14,TRBJ1-1,CASSVGNGNTEAFF
TRBV15,19,TRBJ2-1,CATSNEMRRLAVRLNEQFF
TRBV10-3,15,TRBJ2-3,CAIRNRQSGADTQYF
TRBV5-3,15,TRBJ2-7,CARSFGQVTRYEQYF
TRBV11-2,15,TRBJ2-2,CASSYGLANTGELFF
TRBV4-3,15,TRBJ2-3,CASSRGQGEADTQYF
TRBV25-1,13,TRBJ2-1,CASSEGNAGEQFF
TRBV5-1,17,TRBJ2-1,CASSLVSAGSVYNEQFF
TRBV14,14,TRBJ2-7,CASSQGQGTYEQYF
TRBV7-2,15,TRBJ2-3,CASSLGGAFTDTQYF
TRBV6-1,14,TRBJ2-4,CASSDGTSGGIQYF
TRBV5-8,17,TRBJ2-5,CASSLVRAGLSQETQYF
TRBV28,16,TRBJ1-5,CASRNLDKGGNQPQHF
TRBV18,12,TRBJ2-1,CASSPGLIEQFF
TRBV19,17,TRBJ2-1,CASSIPQGADRLGEQFF
TRBV7-2,15,TRBJ2-4,CASSLVGDRVNIQYF
TRBV28,12,TRBJ2-7,CASSLQGYEQYF
TRBV9,14,TRBJ2-5,CASSVSSGVETQYF
TRBV9,13,TRBJ1-1,CASSVVGRGRAFF
TRBV30,11,TRBJ1-2,CARSGYSGYTF
TRBV4-3,15,TRBJ2-3,CASSQGLAGKDTQYF
TRBV30,15,TRBJ1-3,CAWTTGPLSGNTIYF
TRBV28,10,TRBJ1-2,CASSDNGYTF
TRBV4-3,16,TRBJ2-3,CASSQDSLGAPSPQYF
TRBV9,15,TRBJ2-1,CASSVAGDSYNEQFF
TRBV5-1,15,TRBJ1-4,CASSLADRENEKLFF
TRBV19,13,TRBJ1-6,CASSRTVNSPLHF
TRBV28,15,TRBJ2-2,CASSIRGVLTGELFF
TRBV4-1,12,TRBJ1-2,CATLAGGTGYTF
TRBV29-1,20,TRBJ1-1,CSVRAGTGGIGVALNTEAFF
TRBV4-1,14,TRBJ2-7,CASSQEGQSYEQYF
TRBV29-1,15,TRBJ2-1,CSVVGTGSSYNEQFF
TRBV27,13,TRBJ1-2,CASSLLQGRGYTF